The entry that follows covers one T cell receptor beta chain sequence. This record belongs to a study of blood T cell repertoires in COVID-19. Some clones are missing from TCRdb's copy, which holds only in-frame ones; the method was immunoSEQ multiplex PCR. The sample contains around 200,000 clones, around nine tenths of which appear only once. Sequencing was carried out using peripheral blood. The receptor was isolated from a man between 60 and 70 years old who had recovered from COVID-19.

Here the CDR3 reads CAWRVGRGTEAFF. Written as DNA, the CDR3 is TGTGCCTGGAGGGTAGGGAGGGGAACTGAAGCTTTCTTT. The chain combines TRBV30 with TRBJ1-1; weak D call: TRBD1 (5 bases). The CDR3 has 13 amino acids. V lost 3 bases, J lost 5 bases, and 13 bases lay in between. In germline, CDR1 is GTSNPN, CDR2 SVGIG (reference sequence).